The clone carrying this T cell receptor (beta chain) was counted many times. The sample belongs to a study of naive and memory T cell subsets. An equimolar mix of two oligonucleotides served as the beta constant-region primer for TRBC1 and TRBC2. TCRdb redid the calling of the UMI-ligation and nested PCR reads with MiXCR, one entry per CDR3 protein. The top ten hold around a sixth of the sample, which has around 30,000 distinct CDR3 sequences, around 10% seen once. Looked up from germline, CDR1 is SGHKS and CDR2 is YYEKEE (reference sequence). This CDR3 is built from 15 residues. The V and J ends lost 3 bases and 3 bases respectively, with 16 bases between them.

This clonotype was sampled from a human donor in good health. The genes are TRBV5-5 and TRBJ2-7, with unresolved D. Sequencing was performed on effector memory CD4+ T cells from blood. Subset denoted: effector memory, CD45RA- CD27-. The CDR3 spells CASSSSWDMGYEQYF. The CDR3 region has the DNA TGTGCCAGCAGCTCCTCGTGGGATATGGGCTACGAGCAGTACTTC.